This TCR beta chain emerged from a study of blood T cell repertoires in COVID-19. In this sample, this clone turned up once. As handled by the study authors: Amplification with reference gene primers provided the estimates of nucleated cell counts. Measured with immunoSEQ multiplex PCR; TCRdb has only the in-frame clones, and not every one. Clone size and V and J calls were adopted from that table, with D and trimming inferred from the DNA. The sample consists of a few hundred thousand clones, over 80% of them appearing once. Germline V gene lookup returns CDR1 KGHSH and CDR2 LQKENI. This CDR3 has 14 amino acids. Trimming took off 6 bases at V and 8 bases at J, with 19 bases between the two ends.

The sequencing input was PBMCs or T cells enriched from blood (not recorded which). The TCR was taken from a woman aged 45-65 years who had recovered from COVID-19. V gene TRBV18 combines with J gene TRBJ1-1; a possible D gene is TRBD1 (6 bases). CDR3 bases: TGTGCCAGCTCTCCAACCCAGATTGGGGGCGAAGCTTTCTTT. Translating it yields CASSPTQIGGEAFF.